The 20 T cell receptor beta chains given below trace back to one sample, sequenced in a study of blood T cell repertoires in COVID-19. Sequenced by immunoSEQ multiplex PCR; TCRdb stores in-frame clones only, minus some. Of 250,000 to 350,000 clones in the sample, more than 80% were seen once. The sample consisted of PBMCs or T cells enriched from blood (not recorded which). Receptors originate from a woman aged 25-40 years who had recovered from COVID-19.

V usage is TRBV10-1 and J usage is TRBJ2-1; weak D call: TRBD2 (6 bases). Looked up from germline, CDR1 is WNHNN and CDR2 is SYGVQD (reference sequence). V lost 0 bases to trimming and J lost 6 bases, with 18 bases between them. This CDR3 has 17 residues. DNA of the CDR3: TGCGCCAGCAGTGAGTCTATCTTGGTTAGCGGTCCCAATGAGCAGTTCTTC. Amino acid sequence: CASSESILVSGPNEQFF.

The chain joins TRBV2 to TRBJ1-6; perhaps TRBD1 as D (5 bases). The CDR3 loop spans 16 amino acids. Between the trimmed V and J ends, which lost 2 bases and 6 bases, there was a span of 14 bases. CDR1 is SNHLY and CDR2 is FYNNEI in the germline V gene. The CDR3 DNA reads TGTGCCAGCAGTGAAAGGGGTCAAACCCTTAATTCACCCCTCCACTTT. Residues: CASSERGQTLNSPLHF. The complete variable domain, with remaining parts taken from reference TRBV2 and TRBJ1-6, reads EPEVTQTPSHQVTQMGQEVILRCVPISNHLYFYWYRQILGQKVEFLVSFYNNEISEKSEIFDDQFSVERPDGSNFTLKIRSTKLEDSAMYFCASSERGQTLNSPLHFGNGTRLTVT.

This chain links TRBV11-2 with TRBJ2-7; a possible D gene is TRBD2 (5 bases). Germline lookup yields CDR1 SGHAT and CDR2 FQNNGV. The V and J ends lost 5 bases and 4 bases respectively, with 12 bases between them. This CDR3 comprises 13 residues. In nucleotides, the CDR3 is TGTGCCAGCAGCCCGGGGATCGGGTACGAGCAGTACTTC. The encoded protein is CASSPGIGYEQYF.

In its sample, this clone was seen once. The V gene is TRBV18, the J gene TRBJ1-3; D gene ambiguous. V was trimmed by 3 bases and J by 4 bases, leaving 16 bases between them. The CDR3 covers 16 residues. Germline-derived CDR1 and CDR2 are KGHSH and LQKENI. In DNA form, the CDR3 reads TGTGCCAGCTCACCGGCGCTACGGAGCCGAGGAAACACCATATATTTT. It specifies CASSPALRSRGNTIYF.

The table lists this clone with a count of one. The chain combines TRBV7-2 with TRBJ2-5; TRBD2 matches 7 bases. CDR1 SGHTA and CDR2 FQGNSA come from the germline V gene. The V and J ends lost 5 bases and 7 bases, in that order; junction bases with no gene match: 19. The CDR3 covers 17 residues. Written as DNA, the CDR3 is TGTGCCAGCAGCCCCCCACGTGTGGGGAGGGGTGGAGGGACCCAGTACTTC. Amino acid sequence: CASSPPRVGRGGGTQYF.

The gene calls are TRBV30 and TRBJ2-1, with 12 positions matching TRBD2. Losses at the gene ends were 4 bases for V and 9 bases for J; bases not matched to a gene: 4. The CDR3 totals 13 residues. Germline CDR1 reads GTSNPN; CDR2 reads SVGIG (reference sequence). CDR3 protein: CAWTGLAGPEQFF. The CDR3 nucleotides are TGTGCCTGGACTGGACTAGCGGGACCTGAGCAGTTCTTC.

V usage is TRBV18 and J usage is TRBJ1-1; possible D gene TRBD1, 6 bases. V gave up 6 bases and J gave up 3 bases, with 14 bases separating them. Germline-derived CDR1 and CDR2 are KGHSH and LQKENI. The CDR3 extends over 14 amino acids. The CDR3 region is CASSERGLDTEAFF. Written as DNA, the CDR3 is TGTGCCAGCTCTGAGCGGGGGCTTGACACTGAAGCTTTCTTT.

The CDR3 sequence: CASSESRSVAYTGELFF. The DNA of the CDR3 is TGCGCCAGCAGTGAGTCCCGGTCGGTCGCTTACACCGGGGAGCTGTTTTTT. This chain joins TRBV10-2 and TRBJ2-2, with unresolved D. The germline gives CDR1 WSHSY, CDR2 SAAADI. The CDR3 totals 17 residues. V lost 0 bases and J 3 bases, leaving 14 bases between the germline ends.

The genes are TRBV28 and TRBJ1-1; no firm D call. CDR1 is MDHEN and CDR2 is SYDVKM in the germline V gene. The CDR3 covers 13 residues. V gave up 3 bases and J gave up 2 bases, with 7 bases separating them. DNA for the CDR3: TGTGCCAGCAGTTTGTACATCAACACTGAAGCTTTCTTT. This codes for CASSLYINTEAFF.

The chain has TRBV15 and TRBJ1-2; no reliable D call. The CDR3 has 15 residues. Germline CDR1 is LNHNV and CDR2 is YYDKDF (reference sequence). Trimming pared 0 bases from V and 3 bases from J, leaving 11 bases between. CDR3 coding DNA: TGTGCCACCAGCAGAGATAGTAACAGCTACTATGGCTACACCTTC. Protein: CATSRDSNSYYGYTF.

The chain carries TRBV28 and TRBJ2-5, with 12 bases aligning to TRBD2. The trim removed 6 bases at V and 2 bases at J, leaving 10 bases unmatched. Per the germline V gene, CDR1 is MDHEN and CDR2 is SYDVKM. This CDR3 region has 17 residues. Written as DNA, the CDR3 is TGTGCCAGCAGACCATCAGGACTAGCGGGGAGTCAAGAGACCCAGTACTTC. Its protein is CASRPSGLAGSQETQYF.

The chain combines TRBV11-2 with TRBJ2-7; 8 nucleotides match TRBD2. The CDR3 is 16 residues long. Unmatched junction bases numbered 9, after V lost 3 bases and J lost 2 bases. Germline-derived CDR1 and CDR2 are SGHAT and FQNNGV. CDR3 sequence reads: CASSFTSGPRAYEQYF. For the CDR3, the DNA is TGTGCCAGCAGCTTCACTAGCGGTCCCCGGGCCTACGAGCAGTACTTC.

The chain couples TRBV27 to TRBJ2-1; 12 nucleotides align to TRBD2. Germline assignment: CDR1 MNHEY and CDR2 SMNVEV (reference sequence). The CDR3 has 17 residues. V dropped 2 bases and J dropped 6; count of bases not matched to a gene: 8. The CDR3 region has the DNA TGTGCCAGCAGTTTAGGGCCTAGCGGGAGGGCCCTCAATGAGCAGTTCTTC. It specifies CASSLGPSGRALNEQFF.

Note on this clone: This CDR3 is also generated by other DNA sequences in the sample. The CDR3 reads CASSPGLASYNEQFF. CDR3 DNA: TGTGCCAGCAGCCCAGGACTAGCGTCCTACAATGAGCAGTTCTTC. This sequence joins TRBV11-3 and TRBJ2-1, with 9 positions matching TRBD2. Germline V CDR1 and CDR2: SGHNT, YENEEA. The V gene end was trimmed by 5 bases and the J gene end by 1 base; junction bases not matched to a gene: 3. This CDR3 has 15 amino acids. The full variable domain, completed using reference TRBV11-3 and TRBJ2-1, is EAGVVQSPRYKIIEKKQPVAFWCNPISGHNTLYWYLQNLGQGPELLIRYENEEAVDDSQLPKDRFSAERLKGVDSTLKIQPAELGDSAVYLCASSPGLASYNEQFFGPGTRLTVL.

This clone was detected once. This chain joins TRBV28 and TRBJ2-3, with 8 positions matching TRBD2. CDR1 and CDR2 from the germline V gene are MDHEN and SYDVKM. The ends lost 6 bases at V and 1 base at J; junction bases unmatched: 3. The CDR3 is 14 amino acids. This CDR3 is CASRTSGRTDTQYF. In nucleotides, the CDR3 is TGTGCCAGCAGAACTAGCGGACGCACAGATACGCAGTATTTT.

V and J are TRBV28 and TRBJ1-1, with D uncertain. The V end was cut by 1 base, the J end by 0 bases, with 15 bases between. The germline V gene has CDR1 MDHEN and CDR2 SYDVKM. The CDR3 runs to 17 residues. The DNA for the CDR3 is TGTGCCAGCAGTTTATTGTGGAGGGTAAGGATGAACACTGAAGCTTTCTTT. This gives the protein CASSLLWRVRMNTEAFF.

The chain recombines TRBV21-1 with TRBJ2-5; TRBD2 is taken as the D call from the table, unchecked against the DNA. TRBV21-1 is a documented pseudogene. The CDR3 totals 14 residues. CDR3 coding DNA: TGTGCCAGCAGCAATCGAGGCGCGGGAGAGACCCAGTACTTC. It encodes CASSNRGAGETQYF.

The gene calls are TRBV19 and TRBJ1-1; D is perhaps TRBD1 (6 bases). CDR1 is LNHDA and CDR2 is SQIVND in the germline V gene (reference sequence). The CDR3 length is 14 residues. Trimming took 6 bases from V and 4 from J, leaving 15 bases between them. As DNA, the CDR3 is TGTGCCAGTAGCGAACGATCAGGGGTCACTGAAGCTTTCTTT. Its protein is CASSERSGVTEAFF. Filled out from reference TRBV19 and TRBJ1-1, the complete variable domain reads DGGITQSPKYLFRKEGQNVTLSCEQNLNHDAMYWYRQDPGQGLRLIYYSQIVNDFQKGDIAEGYSVSREKKESFPLTVTSAQKNPTAFYLCASSERSGVTEAFFGQGTRLTVV.

The chain recombines TRBV29-1 with TRBJ1-1; unclear D gene. Between the trimmed V and J ends, which lost 2 bases and 1 base, there was a span of 8 bases. The CDR3 sequence is 13 residues long. The germline gives CDR1 SQVTM, CDR2 ANQGSEA. The CDR3 spells CSVESPENTEAFF. The DNA of the CDR3 is TGCAGCGTTGAATCTCCAGAGAACACTGAAGCTTTCTTT. Full variable domain (remainder filled in from reference TRBV29-1 and TRBJ1-1): SAVISQKPSRDICQRGTSLTIQCQVDSQVTMMFWYRQQPGQSLTLIATANQGSEATYESGFVIDKFPISRPNLTFSTLTVSNMSPEDSSIYLCSVESPENTEAFFGQGTRLTVV.

This clone occurred once. The chain employs TRBV9 and TRBJ2-2, with 10 nucleotides matching TRBD1. With 3 bases clipped from V and 1 base from J, the junction kept 3 bases outside the gene matches. Germline CDR1 and CDR2: SGDLS and YYNGEE. This CDR3 has 16 residues. The CDR3 DNA is TGTGCCAGCAGCGACCGGGACAGGGGGAACACCGGGGAGCTGTTTTTT. Translated: CASSDRDRGNTGELFF.